This entry features one T cell receptor beta chain sequence. It lacks a known antigen. Base qualities are not provided; no much larger clone lies one nucleotide away. The sample originates from a study of cytomegalovirus exposure and HLA in healthy donors (dated by TCRdb to between 2016 and 2019). As for the study more broadly: According to an earlier analysis of around 600 of the donors, some 170 million T cells yielded some 110 million unique TCR beta sequences and about 300 Gb of sequence data. An early release that covered some 640 HLA-typed donors contained approximately 300 gigabases of sequencing data and 80 million or so unique TCR sequences. Alongside the repertoire data, information on donor age, sex, ethnicity and CMV serostatus was compiled. Among 300 to 450 genotyped donors of the cohort, an average of around 240,000 unique TCR beta nucleotide sequences were sequenced per donor, about a sixth of them non-productive. In a later analysis, previously published TCR beta repertoires from about 640 donors were re-analyzed and high-resolution HLA genotyping was added so that TCR occurrence patterns could be studied. Genome-wide SNP genotypes for about 60% of the 666 donors were used in a later genetic analysis, which treated that subset as a discovery cohort. Among the roughly 390 genotyped donors, approximately 81% belonged to the genetic ancestry cluster associated with self-reported Caucasian donors. The study was designed to test whether signatures of past pathogen exposure could be identified by cataloging public T cell receptors. Besides the first cohort of around 670 subjects, a separate validation cohort made up of 120 different subjects was used. An earlier analysis of 500 to 650 of the donors applied high-throughput TCR beta sequencing to assess whether each TCR beta V gene segment acted as functional or pseudogenic. To predict cytomegalovirus infection status, the study combined high-throughput TCR immunosequencing, statistical association of individual TCRs with disease status, and machine learning. HLA typing included class I and class II loci at four-digit resolution. All discovery cohort repertoires had been generated using a single sequencing platform. The number of typed donors differed by locus: about 629-630 for A, B, C, DRB1 and DQB1; 522 for DQA1; over 600 for DPA1; and about 450 for DPB1. The T cell repertoires of 700 or so subjects were profiled by immunosequencing and related to cytomegalovirus serostatus. Because of strong linkage in the cohort, roughly five DR-DQ haplotypes were treated as single units for association and clustering. Rather than using new phenotypic data, the later analysis identified candidate immune exposures from TCR beta sequences and from how often those sequences occurred across donors. General conclusions and limits of the study: When HLA alleles, especially DR and DQ, strongly co-occurred, TCR associations were difficult to assign to individual alleles. In a later analysis, around 15,000 TCR beta sequences were associated with specific HLA alleles at a false discovery rate of 0.05. Compared with the roughly 720-donor mean, donors in an Asian-associated ancestry cluster had fewer N-insertions in productive TCRs, according to a later genetic analysis. Immune exposure information for the cohort was limited to CMV serostatus. Correlated functional status among segregating V segments might reflect linkage disequilibrium, but an unknown experimental factor could not be ruled out. A later analysis found that most CMV-associated TCR beta chains appeared HLA-restricted, with HLA associations seemingly driven largely by CMV exposure. A group of highly shared sequence variants was considered likely to be a technical artifact of the sequencing pipeline. Several of the top co-occurrence clusters appeared to be linked to parvovirus B19, influenza, CMV and Epstein-Barr virus, according to a later analysis. The cohort was sequenced for TCR beta chains only, and without alpha or paired-chain data the features that could be detected were limited. Because counts were too low, roughly 16 rarely observed V segments, including chromosome 9 orphons, were excluded from the earlier analysis of roughly 580 of the donors. V-gene and J-gene trimming of TCR beta chains was associated with a missense DCLRE1C variant in a later genetic analysis, and the association was replicated in an independent cohort. A later analysis found that TCR association rates varied across HLA loci, with DRB1 alleles showing the most associated TCRs and HLA-C alleles the fewest. A total of 150 to 200 TCR beta chains were listed by the study as associated with cytomegalovirus. In a later analysis, HLA-associated TCR beta chains were found to be more clonally expanded and to have lower generation probabilities than equally common non-associated chains. The authors suggested that the approach could potentially be generalized to other disease states and immunological phenotypes. Some IMGT-functional V segments, including TRBV6-2 and TRBV6-3, could not be told apart with the 87-base-pair reads, so those segments were excluded. The classifier was reported to diagnose cytomegalovirus status with high specificity and sensitivity in both the original cohort and the validation cohort. Across donors, most TCR sequences were observed very rarely, whereas some public TCRs were present in many individuals. The presence/absence analyses assumed that sequencing depth was roughly uniform across donors, and that assumption may not be true. A further reported finding was that TCR beta sequences accurately predicted the HLA-A and HLA-B alleles for most subjects in the first cohort. In an earlier analysis of roughly 500 of the donors, most TCR beta V segments appeared in productive rearrangements about 90% or about 30% of the time, broadly matching IMGT annotations. Because some donors lacked HLA typing at each locus, the association tests relied only on the typed subset. In vitro tests confirmed that a few of the cytomegalovirus-associated TCR beta chains recognize cytomegalovirus antigens.

Libraries were made using the immunoSEQ multiplex PCR assay. The multiplex PCR relied on a mix of 60 forward primers for TCR Vbeta segments and 13 reverse primers for TCR Jbeta segments. A multiplex PCR assay on genomic DNA amplified the CDR3 region of rearranged TCR beta genes. On the Illumina HiSeq System, the amplified TCR beta libraries were sequenced as 87-base-pair reads. On the study's bioinformatics: Across the roughly 700 repertoires, a later analysis counted 80 million or so unique TCR beta chains, 9.5 million to 12 million of which were shared by at least two donors. Raw reads were error-corrected and collapsed into unique sequences by a nearest-neighbor algorithm in which closely related sequences were merged to remove PCR and sequencing errors. To assign V, D and J gene segments, CDR3 sequences were aligned to IMGT reference sequences. For a sequence to be retained, at least a six-nucleotide match to both a V gene segment and a J gene segment was required. A rearrangement was called productive if the CDR3 had no stop codons and remained in frame with V and J, and every other rearrangement was called non-productive. Following IMGT convention, CDR3 was defined as the stretch from the second conserved V-encoded cysteine to the conserved J-encoded phenylalanine. The earlier analysis of 500 to 600 of the donors excluded sequences that lacked an unambiguous match to a single V gene segment. In an earlier analysis of 450 to 750 of the donors, a V segment was called functional when productive rearrangements were above 56.7%, and segregating when the standard deviation between donors exceeded 5%. A statistical classification framework was developed to diagnose cytomegalovirus status using the catalog of TCR beta chain sequences. V and J gene assignment, in a later analysis, came from comparing TCR nucleotide sequences with IMGT/GENE-DB human TR gene sequences. The TCRdist pipeline was used in a later analysis to assign CDR3 sequences and most-parsimonious VDJ recombination scenarios. In a later analysis, each TCR beta chain was defined by its CDR3 amino acid sequence together with its V-gene family, and reads lacking a unique V-gene family were excluded. In a later analysis, a few hundred highly shared, low-generation-probability nucleotide sequences were removed to address suspected cross-contamination and a sequencing artifact. A later analysis calculated a clonal expansion index for each public chain from normalized within-repertoire ranks of inferred template counts. Generation probabilities in a later analysis came from a VDJ recombination model fitted to out-of-frame rearrangements, and those results were checked against IGoR. Hypergeometric tests were used in a later analysis to score TCR-TCR, TCR-HLA and TCR-CMV co-occurrence, with a repertoire-size bias correction applied to the TCR pairs. In a later analysis, false discovery rates were estimated by permuting HLA or CMV assignments 20 times. A later analysis grouped co-occurring TCRs with DBSCAN, adding TCRdist sequence similarity when clustering within HLA-allele-positive subsets. For co-occurrence clustering, repertoires with fewer than 30,000 or more than 120,000 public chains were excluded, along with four or five repertoires with anomalous nucleotide sharing. The clones in this table, taken by TCRdb from immuneACCESS, are in-frame only. Not every clone is retained; where verified, under half of the shortfall comes from an unresolved V gene, and the cause of the rest is unknown. V and J calls and clone size follow that table, whereas D and trimming were derived from the DNA. This sample has approximately 140,000 clones in its table, and around 80% of those were observed once. 8.8% of the sample goes to the ten largest clones.

The cohort comprised fewer than 700 healthy bone marrow donors. All cohort members were sampled while nominally healthy, although unrecorded immune exposures were likely present. The donor was CMV seropositive and belonged to the group of 250 to 300 seropositive cohort members. A peripheral blood sample was provided by each donor, and peripheral blood mononuclear cells were used for TCR beta sequencing. The Qiagen DNeasy Blood Extraction Kit was used to extract genomic DNA from the blood cell samples. Including cysteine and phenylalanine, the CDR3 has 15 amino acids. Solely the CDR3 DNA is kept, with 45 bases framed from the first base. V lost 0 bases and J lost 0 bases; the stretch between them is 8 bases long. Via the germline V gene, CDR1 is SGHTA and CDR2 FQGNSA.

The sample taken for sequencing was PBMCs. Recombination connected TRBV7-2 to TRBJ1-1; too little of a D gene remains to name it. The source of this sequence is a woman aged 50 to 60 in good health and CMV-seropositive. The DNA sequence follows: TGTGCCAGCAGCTTAGCTAACCACTTGAACACTGAAGCTTTCTTT. Translated, it gives CASSLANHLNTEAFF.